Described below is a single T cell receptor (beta chain) sequence and its context. Antigen specificity is unknown. These data come from a study of post-analysis software for immune sequencing data. Study-level findings and limits: Same-batch preparations were strongly co-clustered by F measure. Several TRBV segments, TRBV5-6, TRBV5-1 and TRBV20-1 among them, were found more frequent in patients than controls.

Germline V gene data show CDR1 as MNHEY and CDR2 as SVGEGT. The CDR3 loop spans 15 amino acids. Trimming left V 6 bases short and J 4 bases short, with 18 bases between. Libraries were made from TCR beta cDNA, and they carried unique molecular identifiers. TCRdb redid the calling of the PCR reads with MiXCR, one entry per CDR3 protein. This table has roughly 670,000 distinct CDR3 sequences, over 45% appearing once. The J gene is TRBJ1-1, the V gene TRBV6-2 or TRBV6-3, with D unresolved. The sequence was collected from a girl aged 2 to 10 with multiple sclerosis. The sample consisted of blood. This CDR3 reads CASRIKIDVLTEAFF. DNA for the CDR3: TGTGCCAGCAGGATTAAGATTGACGTCCTCACTGAAGCTTTCTTT.